The entry below describes one T cell receptor beta chain. Its matching antigen is unknown. This record comes from a study of chemoradiotherapy in HPV16-positive cancers. Looking at the study overall: Functional T-cell assays on a couple of HPV16-positive patients' cells defined candidate HPV-specific clones and common TCR motifs.

The study, taken as a whole, reports: For HPV16-positive patients, expanding HPV-responsive T cells associated with longer recurrence-free survival. Non-HPV-specific T cells did not expand in tumors during treatment, whereas candidate HPV-specific clones and E7-related motifs did.

Generated by immunoSEQ multiplex PCR, the TCRdb table keeps only in-frame clones and is missing some. The sample has approximately 5,400 clones, less than 80% seen once. Germline CDR1 is SGHDN and CDR2 is FVKESK. CDR3 length: 16 amino acids. V gave up 0 bases and J gave up 9 bases, with 18 bases separating them. Samples were taken several times over chemoradiotherapy. The chain links TRBV14 to TRBJ2-1; D might be TRBD2 (6 bases). The clonotype was recovered from a human donor with HPV-associated anogenital cancer. Collection of the sample occurred from a patient who underwent chemoradiotherapy. CDR3 region: CASSQEFAGPLSEQFF. The DNA for the CDR3 is TGTGCCAGCAGCCAAGAATTCGCGGGACCCCTTAGTGAGCAGTTCTTC.